This TCR beta chain was captured by sequencing in a study of blood T cell repertoires in COVID-19. Study summary: PBMCs, B-cell-depleted T cells, or T cells were the source of the cDNA or gDNA that made up the material.

Original analysis: Estimation of nucleated cell counts relied on the amplification of reference gene primers. Clones were read by immunoSEQ multiplex PCR, and TCRdb kept only the in-frame ones, dropping some. V, J and clone size are those of that table, while D and trimming were read from the DNA. The sample lists about 120,000 clones; about 85% were seen once. V was clipped by 3 bases and J by 0 bases, with 5 bases between them. Germline V gives CDR1 SGHTA, CDR2 FQGTGA. This CDR3 comprises 14 residues. Sequenced material: peripheral blood. The chain combines TRBV7-3 with TRBJ2-2; D uncertain. The receptor was isolated from a human donor in a cohort sampled during active COVID-19. CDR3 bases: TGTGCCAGCAGCTTTTCTCCGAACACCGGGGAGCTGTTTTTT. Amino acid sequence: CASSFSPNTGELFF.